This is a list of T cell receptor beta chains from one sample in a study of shared clonotypes between healthy human individuals. This table comes from immunoSEQ multiplex PCR, and its TCRdb copy is limited to in-frame clones, with some not included. Counted here are a few hundred thousand clones, more than 75% occurring once; the ten biggest clones make up 15% to 20%. Sequences were obtained from memory CD8+ T cells sorted from blood. The origin of the receptors is a man aged 18 to 30 in good health. Both conserved end residues are part of each CDR3. D genes are given only for firm matches. Clone size is shown for a subset of rows, as once, few, many or a class of expanded clone.

v_call	j_call	d_call	clone_size	cdr3_nt	cdr3_aa
TRBV29-1	TRBJ2-7	-	-	TGCAGCGTTGAAGGGCCTCAGACCTACGAGCAGTACTTC	CSVEGPQTYEQYF
TRBV6-5	TRBJ2-7	TRBD2	-	TGTGCCAGCAGCCTCGGGACTAAAAACGAGCAGTACTTC	CASSLGTKNEQYF
TRBV9	TRBJ1-6	TRBD1	-	TGTGCCAGCAGCCTCGGACAGGCCAATTCACCCCTCCACTTT	CASSLGQANSPLHF
TRBV13	TRBJ2-2	TRBD1	-	TGTGCCAGCAGCACTTGGACAGGGGGGCTGTTTTTT	CASSTWTGGLFF
TRBV6-1	TRBJ2-1	-	-	TGTGCCAGCAGTGCCCCAAGGCGGGCGAGCAATGAGCAGTTCTTC	CASSAPRRASNEQFF
TRBV19	TRBJ2-7	TRBD2	-	TGTGCCAGTAGTATAGGGGCGGGAGACTTAAACGAGCAGTACTTC	CASSIGAGDLNEQYF
TRBV7-9	TRBJ2-7	-	-	TGTGCCAGCAGCTTCGACAGCCGTATTTACGAGCAGTACTTC	CASSFDSRIYEQYF
TRBV14	TRBJ2-7	-	-	TGTGCCAGCAGCCAAGGCCGGAGCGAGCAGTACTTC	CASSQGRSEQYF
TRBV9	TRBJ1-5	TRBD1	-	TGTGCCAGCAGCGCCGGGACAGAAGATCAGCCCCAGCATTTT	CASSAGTEDQPQHF
TRBV10-1	TRBJ1-1	-	-	TGCGCCAGCAGTGAGTCGAGGGAAGGGCGAGGTTTCTTT	CASSESREGRGFF
TRBV28	TRBJ2-5	TRBD2	-	TGTGCCAGCAGTCTCCTGACTAGCGGGGAGGGGGAGACCCAGTACTTC	CASSLLTSGEGETQYF
TRBV27	TRBJ2-1	-	-	TGTGCCAGCAGTAAAAGGGACTACAATGAGCAGTTCTTC	CASSKRDYNEQFF
TRBV4-1	TRBJ2-1	-	-	TGCGCCAGCAGCCAAGATTGGGGCGGATCCCCGGGGCAGTTCTTC	CASSQDWGGSPGQFF
TRBV6-5	TRBJ1-5	-	once	TGTGCCAGCAGTCGGACCGGGAGCAATCAGCCCCAGCATTTT	CASSRTGSNQPQHF
TRBV27	TRBJ2-6	TRBD1	many	TGTGCCAGCAGTTTTACAGGGGGCTTCTCTGGGGCCAACGTCCTGACTTTC	CASSFTGGFSGANVLTF
TRBV5-4	TRBJ1-1	-	once	TGTGCCAGCAGCTTGGAGTGGGAGAACACTGAAGCTTTCTTT	CASSLEWENTEAFF
TRBV18	TRBJ1-5	-	-	TGTGCCAGCTCACTGTCAAATGTCGGGTATCAGCCCCAGCATTTT	CASSLSNVGYQPQHF
TRBV27	TRBJ2-7	TRBD1	few	TGTGCCAGCAGTGTTCAGGGGGCGTACGAGCAGTACTTC	CASSVQGAYEQYF
TRBV2	TRBJ2-3	-	-	TGTGCCAGCAGTGTGCTGGGAGTTACTAGCACAGATACGCAGTATTTT	CASSVLGVTSTDTQYF
TRBV7-9	TRBJ2-1	-	-	TGTGCCAGCAGCCACTTACCCCCCTGGGCTGGGATTTCCTACAATGAGCAGTTCTTC	CASSHLPPWAGISYNEQFF
TRBV7-9	TRBJ2-1	-	-	TGTGCCAGCAGCCCCCAACAGGGAACCTACAATGAGCAGTTCTTC	CASSPQQGTYNEQFF
TRBV6-6	TRBJ1-4	-	-	TGTGCCAGCAGTTCCGGCGATTGGGGTTTAGGTGAAAAACTGTTTTTT	CASSSGDWGLGEKLFF
TRBV10-2	TRBJ2-3	-	-	TGCGCCAGCACCGCTAAACCGCGGGATACGCAGTATTTT	CASTAKPRDTQYF
TRBV11-2	TRBJ2-5	TRBD2	few	TGTGCCAGCGCCTGGAGGACTAGCGGGATTATAGGGCTCCAAGAGACCCAGTACTTC	CASAWRTSGIIGLQETQYF
TRBV5-4	TRBJ2-6	TRBD1	-	TGTGCCAGCAGCTGGGGGACAGGACTCTCTGGGGCCAACGTCCTGACTTTC	CASSWGTGLSGANVLTF
TRBV6-1	TRBJ2-7	-	-	TGTGCCAGCAGTGTTAACGGCTACGAGCAGTACTTC	CASSVNGYEQYF
TRBV5-1	TRBJ2-1	-	-	TGCGCCAGCAGCTTCGACACTTACAATGAGCAGTTCTTC	CASSFDTYNEQFF
TRBV11-2	TRBJ2-7	TRBD2	-	TGTGCCAGCAGCCCAGCGGGGGATAACGAGCAGTACTTC	CASSPAGDNEQYF
TRBV13	TRBJ2-7	-	-	TGTGCCAGCAGCCCCTCCGGGACCGCCAAGTACGAGCAGTACTTC	CASSPSGTAKYEQYF
TRBV5-6	TRBJ2-2	TRBD1	-	TGTGCCAGCAGCTTCGAGGGACAGGGCGCTAACACCGGGGAGCTGTTTTTT	CASSFEGQGANTGELFF
TRBV11-2	TRBJ1-1	TRBD1	-	TGTGCCAGCAGCCCCTGGGACAGGGTTGTGAACACTGAAGCTTTCTTT	CASSPWDRVVNTEAFF
TRBV7-6	TRBJ1-2	-	once	TGTGCCAGCAGCTTAGCACCCGATTACTATGGCTACACCTTC	CASSLAPDYYGYTF
TRBV6-5	TRBJ1-2	TRBD1	-	TGTGCCAGCAGCCCCCGACAGGGTCTGGGGGGCTACACCTTC	CASSPRQGLGGYTF
TRBV25-1	TRBJ2-1	-	-	TGTGCCAGCAGTGAACGGGAAAGCTCCTACAATGAGCAGTTCTTC	CASSERESSYNEQFF
TRBV9	TRBJ1-5	-	once	TGTGCCAGCAGCCTAGGGGGAGGGAGCAATCAGCCCCAGCATTTT	CASSLGGGSNQPQHF
TRBV6-1	TRBJ2-7	TRBD2	-	TGTGCCAGCGGTCGACTAGCGGGAGAAATCAACGAGCAGTACTTC	CASGRLAGEINEQYF
TRBV5-1	TRBJ1-1	TRBD1	-	TGCGCCAGCAGCCCAAGGGGACAGATGAACACTGAAGCTTTCTTT	CASSPRGQMNTEAFF
TRBV5-1	TRBJ1-1	TRBD1	-	TGCGCCAGCAGCTTGGCCACGAGGACAGGACTGATTAACACTGAAGCTTTCTTT	CASSLATRTGLINTEAFF
TRBV5-1	TRBJ2-7	TRBD1	-	TGCGCCAGCAGCGCCGGGACAGGGGGCTACGAGCAGTACTTC	CASSAGTGGYEQYF
TRBV19	TRBJ1-5	-	once	TGTGCCAGTAGTCCCCTCGCAGGGGATCATCAGCCCCAGCATTTT	CASSPLAGDHQPQHF
TRBV11-3	TRBJ2-7	-	-	TGTGCCAGCAGCTTAGGTCCTAGCAATTACGAGCAGTACTTC	CASSLGPSNYEQYF
TRBV2	TRBJ1-1	-	-	TGTGCCAGCTGTTCGGGGAACACTGAAGCTTTCTTT	CASCSGNTEAFF
TRBV5-1	TRBJ2-4	TRBD1	-	TGCGCCAGCATGGTCGGACAGGGATCCCAAAACATTCAGTACTTC	CASMVGQGSQNIQYF
TRBV11-2	TRBJ2-7	-	-	TGTGCCAGCAGCTTAGCTCAGGGCTACGAGCAGTACTTC	CASSLAQGYEQYF
TRBV5-1	TRBJ2-5	-	-	TGCGCCAGCAGAGCCCCGACGGAGGTTGACCAGTACTTC	CASRAPTEVDQYF
TRBV18	TRBJ2-7	-	-	TGTGCCAGCTCATCGGACTACTACGAGCAGTACTTC	CASSSDYYEQYF